The next 9 T cell receptor beta chains were all read from a single sample in a study of blood T cell repertoires in COVID-19. The table came from immunoSEQ multiplex PCR; TCRdb's copy has only in-frame clones and leaves some out. This sample has about 200,000 clones; approximately 85% occur once, and the top ten carry around 5%. Sequences were obtained from peripheral blood. The receptors were gathered from a woman of 80 years or more with acute or convalescent COVID-19.

The rearrangement joins TRBV27 to TRBJ1-6, with D possibly matching TRBD1 (5 bases). Trimming cost V 3 bases and J 9 bases, with 12 bases left between them. Germline V gene sequence: CDR1 MNHEY, CDR2 SMNVEV (reference sequence). The CDR3 runs 14 residues. The DNA for the CDR3 is TGTGCCAGCAGTTTCCAAGCGGGACCTTCACCCCTCCACTTT. Residues: CASSFQAGPSPLHF.

This chain connects TRBV29-1 to TRBJ2-7; 7 bases match TRBD1. Losses at the gene ends were 0 bases for V and 5 bases for J; bases not matched to a gene: 1. The germline V gene encodes CDR1 SQVTM and CDR2 ANQGSEA. CDR3 length equals 12 residues. CDR3 amino acids: CSVEETGNEQYF. CDR3 sequence (DNA): TGCAGCGTTGAAGAGACAGGGAACGAGCAGTACTTC.

The chain uses TRBV25-1 and TRBJ1-6, with D perhaps matching TRBD1 (5 bases). V lost 4 bases, J lost 7 bases, and 14 bases lay in between. Germline CDR1 is MGHDK and CDR2 is SYGVNS. The CDR3 consists of 15 residues. This chain's CDR3 is CASSGPGTENSPLHF. CDR3 DNA: TGTGCCAGCAGTGGTCCCGGGACTGAAAATTCACCCCTCCACTTT.

V and J are TRBV7-3 and TRBJ2-1; TRBD1 might be the D (6 bases). The CDR3 runs to 14 residues. V shed 3 bases and J shed 7 bases, with 13 bases lying between them. Germline V lookup: CDR1 SGHTA, CDR2 FQGTGA. The CDR3 loop is CASSFLNRENEQFF. The CDR3 coding sequence is TGTGCCAGCAGCTTTCTGAACAGGGAAAATGAGCAGTTCTTC.

CDR3 nucleotides: TGTGCCAGCAGTCCGACAACGAGCTCCTACAATGAGCAGTTCTTC. This translates into CASSPTTSSYNEQFF. The chain joins TRBV27 to TRBJ2-1; D unclear. Germline CDR1 is MNHEY and CDR2 is SMNVEV (reference sequence). The CDR3 is 15 residues long. The V gene lost 5 bases and the J gene lost 0 bases, with 11 bases spanning the gap.

The chain employs TRBV5-1 and TRBJ2-1; 14 bases map to TRBD2. Germline values: CDR1 SGHRS, CDR2 YFSETQ. The trim removed 4 bases at V and 0 bases at J, leaving 6 bases unmatched. CDR3 length: 18 amino acids. The CDR3 loop reads CASSRTGTSGSSYNEQFF. The CDR3 coding sequence is TGCGCCAGCAGCCGCACCGGGACTAGCGGGAGCTCCTACAATGAGCAGTTCTTC.

This clone was detected only once. The rearrangement uses TRBV7-9 and TRBJ1-4, with D maybe TRBD1 (5 bases). The germline V and J ends were trimmed by 9 bases and 3 bases, with 14 bases remaining between them. CDR1 is SEHNR, CDR2 FQNEAQ, per germline (reference sequence). The CDR3 spans 14 residues. CDR3 amino acids: CASTKDTSNEKLFF. In DNA, the CDR3 is TGTGCCAGTACAAAGGACACCTCTAATGAAAAACTGTTTTTT.

The chain has TRBV7-6 and TRBJ1-5; D uncertain. Per the germline V gene, CDR1 is SGHVS and CDR2 is FNYEAQ. V lost 1 base and J 3 bases, leaving 13 bases between the germline ends. The CDR3 is 16 amino acids. CDR3 residues: CASSLGGTANNQPQHF. As DNA, the CDR3 is TGTGCCAGCAGCTTAGGCGGTACGGCGAACAATCAGCCCCAGCATTTT.

The V and J genes are TRBV21-1 and TRBJ2-3; the D segment call TRBD1 is taken from the table without a DNA check. TRBV21-1 is noted as a pseudogene. The CDR3 runs 16 residues. The CDR3 reads CASSRGGDRVTDTQYF. The CDR3 DNA follows: TGTGCCAGCAGCCGAGGGGGGGACAGGGTCACAGATACGCAGTATTTT.